This T cell receptor (beta chain) was documented in a study of blood T cell repertoires in COVID-19. Study as a whole: Acute and convalescent COVID-19 specimens originated in the United States, Italy and Spain. In each case, the material was cDNA or gDNA derived from T cells, B-cell-depleted T cells, or PBMCs.

Original data processing: Reference gene primer amplification in the assay estimated nucleated cell counts. Assay: immunoSEQ multiplex PCR; the TCRdb copy retains only in-frame clones and omits some. The V and J calls and clone size come from that table; D and trimming were worked out from the DNA. The sample carries more than 110,000 clones, over 60% recorded once. The CDR3 extends over 12 amino acids. The V segment lost 4 bases and the J segment 8 bases; nucleotides outside the gene matches: 1. Germline CDR1 is SGHTS and CDR2 is YDEGEE. This sequence was found in a man at least 80 years old with acute or convalescent COVID-19. Material: peripheral blood. The chain links TRBV5-8 to TRBJ2-2, with TRBD2 identical over 8 bases. The CDR3 nucleotides read TGTGCCAGCAGCCGACTAGCGGGGGAGCTGTTTTTT. Residues: CASSRLAGELFF.